These 11 T cell receptor beta chains were sequenced from one sample in a study of OX40 agonist ivuxolimab in advanced cancers. The method was immunoSEQ multiplex PCR; TCRdb's version includes in-frame clones alone and lacks a portion of them. Among around 70,000 clones listed, 88% were seen once. The source material was CD4+ or CD8+ T cells sorted from blood, sampled in a trial of the OX40 agonist ivuxolimab. Receptors were obtained from an adult with an advanced solid tumor such as melanoma, head and neck, liver or kidney cancer.

The CDR3 DNA is TGTGCCAGCAGCGTCGGGACTAGCGGGACGAACCAAGAGACCCAGTACTTC. Its protein is CASSVGTSGTNQETQYF. V gene TRBV9 combines with J gene TRBJ2-5, with TRBD2 matching 13 bases. Germline V CDR1 and CDR2: SGDLS, YYNGEE. CDR3 size: 17 residues. V lost 2 bases to trimming and J lost 0 bases; unmatched junction nucleotides: 4.

Here the CDR3 reads CASSPRTDRERQYF. The CDR3 coding sequence is TGTGCCAGCAGCCCAAGGACCGACAGAGAAAGGCAGTACTTC. V is TRBV9 and J is TRBJ2-7, with D maybe TRBD1 (5 bases). The CDR3 contains 14 residues. Trimming shortened V by 4 bases and J by 9 bases, and 20 bases separated the two germline ends. CDR1 and CDR2 from the germline V gene are SGDLS and YYNGEE. Full variable domain (rest looked up from reference TRBV9 and TRBJ2-7): DSGVTQTPKHLITATGQRVTLRCSPRSGDLSVYWYQQSLDQGLQFLIQYYNGEERAKGNILERFSAQQFPDLHSELNLSSLELGDSALYFCASSPRTDRERQYFGPGTRLTVT.

This chain connects TRBV7-3 to TRBJ2-5, with 7 bases that match TRBD1. Germline trimming cut 5 bases from V and 4 bases from J; bases unmatched to any gene: 4. The CDR3 has 13 residues. Germline-derived CDR1 and CDR2 are SGHTA and FQGTGA. This CDR3 is CASSTRQGETQYF. CDR3 coding DNA: TGTGCCAGCAGCACTCGACAGGGAGAGACCCAGTACTTC.

The chain carries TRBV11-2 and TRBJ1-3, with D possibly TRBD1 on 6 matching bases. The V end lost 5 bases, the J end lost 0 bases, and 11 bases lay between the germline ends. Germline V gives CDR1 SGHAT, CDR2 FQNNGV. The CDR3 contains 15 residues. The CDR3 bases are TGTGCCAGCAGCGGGGGCGGGGTCTCTGGAAACACCATATATTTT. Encoded protein: CASSGGGVSGNTIYF.

The chain links TRBV6-5 to TRBJ1-2; D perhaps matches TRBD1 (6 bases). Per germline, CDR1 MNHEY and CDR2 SVGAGI. V lost 2 bases and J 3 bases, leaving 13 bases between the germline ends. This CDR3 contains 15 residues. CDR3 DNA: TGTGCCAGCAGTTACGCAAACAGGGCCGACTATGGCTACACCTTC. The encoded protein is CASSYANRADYGYTF.

The rearrangement joins TRBV7-9 to TRBJ2-4, with 8 bases matching TRBD1. The ends lost 5 bases at V and 9 bases at J; junction bases unmatched: 9. This CDR3 is built from 14 residues. The germline CDR1 and CDR2 sequences are SEHNR and FQNEAQ (reference sequence). The CDR3 region is CASSPGQGSGIQYF. The DNA for the CDR3 is TGTGCCAGCAGCCCAGGACAGGGTTCGGGCATTCAGTACTTC.

The chain couples TRBV30 to TRBJ2-5; possible D gene TRBD1, 5 bases. The CDR3 runs to 13 residues. Trimming cost V 5 bases and J 5 bases, with 15 bases left between them. CDR1 and CDR2 from the germline V gene are GTSNPN and SVGIG (reference sequence). The CDR3 nucleotides are TGTGCCTGGGAGGCTGGCAGGGCGGAGACCCAGTACTTC. Protein product: CAWEAGRAETQYF.

The chain uses TRBV4-1 and TRBJ2-3, with 16 bases identical to TRBD2. Per the germline V gene, CDR1 is MGHRA and CDR2 is YSYEKL. This CDR3 has 16 amino acids. V was clipped by 6 bases and J by 6 bases; unmatched bases: 6. The CDR3 here is CASRETGLAGGDTQYF. The CDR3 nucleotides read TGCGCCAGCAGGGAAACGGGACTAGCGGGAGGGGATACGCAGTATTTT.

The chain joins TRBV5-1 to TRBJ2-7, with 10 bases aligning to TRBD1. After removal of 4 bases from V and 2 bases from J, the junction contained 3 bases not matched to a gene. CDR1 is SGHRS, CDR2 YFSETQ, per germline. There are 14 residues in the CDR3. CDR3 in amino acids: CASSQTGGAYEQYF. DNA for the CDR3: TGCGCCAGCAGCCAGACAGGGGGCGCCTACGAGCAGTACTTC.

A few counts support this clone. Other DNA sequences in the sample encode the same CDR3. This chain connects TRBV5-4 to TRBJ1-4; 10 bases are a match to TRBD1. With 4 bases clipped from V and 5 bases from J, the junction kept 2 bases outside the gene matches. The CDR3 contains 14 residues. Germline assignment: CDR1 SGHNT and CDR2 YYREEE (reference sequence). The CDR3 is CASSLGQGNEKLFF. As DNA, the CDR3 is TGTGCCAGCAGCCTGGGACAGGGGAATGAAAAACTGTTTTTT.

V usage is TRBV5-1 and J usage is TRBJ1-2, with 9 bases fitting TRBD1. The germline V gene encodes CDR1 SGHRS and CDR2 YFSETQ. The CDR3 length is 14 residues. Trimming cost V 4 bases and J 2 bases; bases outside gene matches: 3. CDR3 region: CASSIGQGNYGYTF. The CDR3 DNA is TGCGCCAGCAGCATCGGACAGGGGAACTATGGCTACACCTTC.